This T cell receptor beta chain was observed in a study of vaccination and CD4 T cells after COVID-19. Germline trimming cut 0 bases from V and 4 bases from J; bases unmatched to any gene: 6. This CDR3 spans 16 amino acids. The germline CDR1 and CDR2 sequences are MNHEY and SVGAGI. Details on this clonotype: Its antigen remains unknown.

Researchers used the Oncomine TCR Beta short-read assay to sequence DNA from cultured CD4+ T cells. TCRdb redid the calling of the PCR reads with MiXCR, one entry per CDR3 protein. The data contain over 7,000 distinct CDR3 sequences, about 54% of them singletons. This sample's treatment: approximately nine-day PBMC culture with coronavirus spike peptide pools or control peptides (ViraFEST assay). The rearrangement joins TRBV6-5 to TRBJ2-3; 8 bases align to TRBD1. The sequence was collected from a human donor who had recovered from COVID-19. Sample: CD4+ T cells from blood, cultured in vitro. CDR3 sequence (DNA): TGTGCCAGCAGTTACTCTCGGACAGGGTTCTCAGATACGCAGTATTTT. Translated: CASSYSRTGFSDTQYF.